This is a list of T cell receptor beta chains from one sample in a study of neurological immune-mediated disorders. Using its own MiXCR run on the 5' RACE reads, TCRdb lists one record per CDR3 protein. The sample contains fewer than 110,000 distinct CDR3 sequences, roughly 10% of which appear only once. Material for sequencing was PBMCs. These receptor sequences come from a female donor with HTLV-1-associated myelopathy (HAM/TSP). The conserved cysteine and the conserved F or W are not part of the CDR3 here. A D gene is named only where the DNA matches it firmly. The size field is filled for only some rows; it gives once, few, many or a size class.

TRBD2,few,TRBJ2-1,TRBV20-1,SAREGASGGHEQF
NA,many,TRBJ1-1,TRBV20-1,SARNPRDTEAF
TRBD1,many,TRBJ2-7,TRBV20-1,SARDRQGAEEQY
TRBD1,many,TRBJ2-3,TRBV4-3,ASTRDSFSDTQY
TRBD1,NA,TRBJ1-1,TRBV5-1,ASSHIQTGGSAEAF
TRBD2,few,TRBJ2-2,TRBV5-1,ASRRAGVATGELF
NA,many,TRBJ2-5,TRBV4-1,ASSLQAQETQY
NA,NA,TRBJ2-1,TRBV5-1,ASSLDNYNEQF
NA,few,TRBJ2-7,TRBV6-5,ASSYSWTHTSSYEQY
TRBD1,many,TRBJ2-1,TRBV10-3,AIQGNRDSSYNEQF
NA,few,TRBJ1-5,TRBV20-1,SAYTGGSGNQPQH
TRBD1,many,TRBJ2-7,TRBV27,ASREPGTGSYEQY
TRBD2,many,TRBJ2-3,TRBV7-3,ASSLSGGADTQY
NA,many,TRBJ1-5,TRBV20-1,SARDFGQINQPQH
TRBD2,many,TRBJ2-7,TRBV7-2,ASSPGLAVDYEQY
NA,many,TRBJ1-2,TRBV28,ASSPGAANYGYT
TRBD1,few,TRBJ2-3,TRBV7-2,ASSTDRGTDTQY
NA,many,TRBJ2-5,TRBV9,ASAGETQY
TRBD2,many,TRBJ2-1,TRBV5-1,ASSFGTSGGYEQF
NA,NA,TRBJ2-1,TRBV12-3/TRBV12-4,ASSLDSVVF
NA,many,TRBJ2-3,TRBV5-4,ASSLAGVFEAQY
TRBD2,many,TRBJ2-5,TRBV6-5,ASSYDGLAGKTQY
TRBD1,NA,TRBJ1-3,TRBV6-6,ASSYSSGGGNTIY